This T cell receptor (beta chain) appears in the sequencing data of a study of blood T cell repertoires in COVID-19 (dated by TCRdb to about 2020). In terms of the full investigation: Samples from collaborators originated in the United States, Italy and Spain and spanned both the acute and convalescent phases of COVID-19. A de-identified subject ID, COVID-19 status, age in years and sex were almost always included in the sample metadata. Samples came from the ongoing ImmuneRACE study (first 160 participants) plus 1,254 subjects from 6 global collaborators. The dataset comprised deeply sampled blood TCRbeta repertoires from subjects exposed to, actively infected with, or recovered from COVID-19. The prospective study material was composed of cDNA or gDNA derived from T cells, B-cell-depleted T cells, or PBMCs. The repertoires were released in a freely available public database intended as a resource for research on the immune response to SARS-CoV-2. Where available, HLA class I and class II types were taken from metadata supplied by the sample provider and were not determined by assay-based typing.

Collaborating institutions collected whole blood in K2EDTA tubes following their own protocols. For TCRbeta analysis, collaborators shipped samples as frozen whole blood, isolated PBMCs, or DNA extracted from either of those sample types. TCRbeta CDR3 regions were amplified from genomic DNA by means of the immunoSEQ Assay, a bias-controlled multiplex PCR. As for how the authors treated the data: The number of nucleated cells in each sample was estimated from the amplification of reference gene primers within the assay. Sequence reads were collapsed and filtered to measure the absolute abundance of every unique TCRbeta CDR3 rearrangement. For each sample, productive Simpson clonality was calculated as the square root of Simpson's diversity index across productive rearrangements. As stored in TCRdb, this immuneACCESS dataset retains in-frame rearrangements with V and J assigned. A fraction of the clones does not appear; measured against another copy, unresolved V genes explain less than half of the discrepancy, and the remainder lacks a known reason. The V and J calls and clone size are taken from that table; D and trimming were inferred from the DNA. The sample profile shows roughly 100,000 clones; about 87% of them were found once. The leading ten clones occupy approximately 2.9% of the sample.

What the authors observed across the whole study: The quantity of clinical and demographic metadata differed by source and by participant and was supplied without curation.

Relative to germline, V is 4 bases shorter and J is 12 bases shorter, with 13 bases between their ends. Via the germline V gene, CDR1 is SGHTA and CDR2 FQGNSA. Inclusive of the bounding cysteine and phenylalanine, the CDR3 is 12 residues long. Of the read, only the CDR3 DNA is kept; its 36 bases are in frame from base 1. Note on this clone: It has no known antigen specificity. No per-base quality is available; no much larger clone lies one base away.

The V and J segments used are TRBV7-2 and TRBJ2-1, with TRBD2 as a weak D call on 6 bases. The receptor was isolated from a man aged 45-60 years with active or convalescent COVID-19. Sequencing was done on a sample of peripheral blood. CDR3 sequence: CASSSLASWQFF. The nucleotide sequence reads TGTGCCAGCAGCTCACTAGCATCGTGGCAGTTCTTC.